This T cell receptor (beta chain) emerged from a study of T cells after somatic rescue of genetic block. Clones were read by immunoSEQ multiplex PCR, and TCRdb kept only the in-frame ones, dropping some. The table includes around 12,000 clones, approximately 74% detected once. V was clipped by 1 base and J by 1 base; unmatched bases: 11. The germline V gene encodes CDR1 SGHNT and CDR2 YENEEA. This CDR3 comprises 18 residues. This chain connects TRBV11-3 to TRBJ2-7, with 9 bases identical to TRBD1. What was sequenced was peripheral blood mononuclear cells (PBMCs). The receptor's source is a boy between 10 and 17 years old. As DNA, the CDR3 is TGTGCCAGCAGCTTAGGACAGGGGGACCAGCGGATTTCCTACGAGCAGTACTTC. Translation: CASSLGQGDQRISYEQYF.